This section outlines one TCR beta chain sequence together with its context. The CDR3 is 16 amino acids. The germline CDR1 and CDR2 sequences are MNHEY and SMNVEV (reference sequence). Deletions cut 0 bases from V and 2 bases from J, with 11 bases between. Time point reported: baseline, week 1 (first vaccination visit). Regarding treatment: pre-vaccination baseline after standard-of-care therapy. Donors had new IDH1-mutant astrocytomas of WHO grade 3 or 4 (ATRX-lost). This sample is drawn from a study of a mutant IDH1 vaccine in newly diagnosed glioma. Study information: Patients under treatment included around 60% males and about 38% females and had a mean age of approximately 40 years. Patients' prior therapy spanned radiotherapy, temozolomide, or both; most underwent both.

This table comes from immunoSEQ multiplex PCR, and its TCRdb copy is limited to in-frame clones, with some not included. This sample carries under 80,000 clones, approximately 86% of them seen once, and the ten largest clones take 2.9%. This clonotype was obtained from a man aged 25-40 years with glioma. The chain couples TRBV27 to TRBJ1-5, with D perhaps matching TRBD1 (5 bases). The sequenced sample was PBMCs, obtained from a glioma patient treated with radiotherapy, temozolomide or both. CDR3 protein: CASSLSGPKGNQPQHF. The CDR3 DNA follows: TGTGCCAGCAGTTTATCGGGACCTAAAGGCAATCAGCCCCAGCATTTT.